The 5 T cell receptor beta chains listed next were all sequenced from one sample in a study of T-cell memory formation after mild COVID-19. TCRdb fed the 5' RACE reads into MiXCR, producing one record per CDR3 protein. In the table there are fewer than 700,000 distinct CDR3 sequences, less than 25% of which are singletons. The specimen sequenced was PBMCs or a T cell subset sorted from them (not recorded which). The origin of the receptors is an adult woman who had mild COVID-19 (a few samples of this study predate the infection). Cell type and time point are not known.

In its sample, this clonotype was seen a few times. This sequence joins TRBV9 and TRBJ1-6; D is undetermined. The germline V gene encodes CDR1 SGDLS and CDR2 YYNGEE. The V end lost 1 base, the J end lost 0 bases, and 2 bases lay between the germline ends. The CDR3 consists of 14 residues. CDR3: CASSVFSYNSPLHF. CDR3 nucleotides: TGTGCCAGCAGCGTATTCTCCTATAATTCACCCCTCCACTTT.

At least ten counts were recorded for this clonotype. The chain couples TRBV4-1 to TRBJ2-5; D gene ambiguous. The CDR3 covers 15 residues. V lost 1 base and J 4 bases, leaving 13 bases between the germline ends. Germline CDR1 MGHRA, CDR2 YSYEKL. The CDR3 here is CASSQGLEPGETQYF. CDR3 in DNA: TGCGCCAGCAGCCAAGGGCTAGAACCTGGAGAGACCCAGTACTTC.

The rearrangement links TRBV5-1 to TRBJ2-5, with D maybe TRBD1 (6 bases). CDR1 is SGHRS, CDR2 YFSETQ, per germline. V lost 2 bases and J 2 bases, leaving 13 bases between the germline ends. CDR3 length: 15 amino acids. The CDR3 DNA reads as TGCGCCAGCAGCTTTTGGCAGGGGTGGCAAGAGACCCAGTACTTC. It encodes CASSFWQGWQETQYF.

The chain has TRBV12-3 or TRBV12-4 and TRBJ1-1; 7 bases are shared with TRBD1. The trim removed 6 bases at V and 0 bases at J, leaving 7 bases unmatched. The length of the CDR3 is 15 residues. This chain's CDR3 is CASSPKQGLNTEAFF. CDR3 sequence (DNA): TGTGCCAGCAGCCCTAAACAGGGGCTGAACACTGAAGCTTTCTTT.

The table lists this clonotype with a few counts. V usage is TRBV12-3 or TRBV12-4 and J usage is TRBJ1-6; D gene ambiguous. The CDR3 has 11 amino acids. The germline V and J ends were trimmed by 4 bases and 10 bases, with 5 bases remaining between them. CDR3 in DNA: TGTGCCAGCAGTTCACAGTCACCCCTCCACTTT. This sequence encodes CASSSQSPLHF.